The 30 T cell receptor beta chains below were found in one sample sequenced in a study of naive and memory T cell subsets. General study findings and limits: A few larger clonotypes appeared in naive repertoires, especially CD8, possibly memory cells re-expressing CD45RA.

The beta constant-region primer was an equimolar mix of two oligonucleotides covering TRBC1 and TRBC2. The ligated cDNA underwent four PCR rounds using SP2 and nested alpha and beta constant-region primers. Via MiXCR, TCRdb re-called the UMI-ligation and nested PCR reads, giving one row per CDR3 protein. The table lists 140,000 to 150,000 distinct CDR3 sequences, approximately 24% of them singletons. Their target antigens are unknown. The specimen was naive CD4+ T cells from blood. The receptors here all came from a human donor in good health.

This chain connects TRBV28 to TRBJ1-4, with D possibly TRBD1 on 5 matching bases. V was shortened by 5 bases and J by 3 bases, with 13 bases between the two germline ends. The CDR3 consists of 15 residues. In germline, CDR1 is MDHEN, CDR2 SYDVKM. The CDR3 bases are TGTGCCAGCAGTCCGAGGGGTTTGGCTAATGAAAAACTGTTTTTT. Translating it yields CASSPRGLANEKLFF. The full variable domain, its missing parts supplied by reference TRBV28 and TRBJ1-4, is DVKVTQSSRYLVKRTGEKVFLECVQDMDHENMFWYRQDPGLGLRLIYFSYDVKMKEKGDIPEGYSVSREKKERFSLILESASTNQTSMYLCASSPRGLANEKLFFGSGTQLSVL.

This clonotype was observed a handful of times. The chain has TRBV18 and TRBJ2-7, with unresolved D. Trimming cost V 6 bases and J 2 bases, with 11 bases left between them. The CDR3 length is 13 residues. Germline V gene data show CDR1 as KGHSH and CDR2 as LQKENI. The CDR3 region has the DNA TGTGCCAGCTCCCTCTCGAATACCTACGAGCAGTACTTC. Its protein product is CASSLSNTYEQYF.

In its sample, this clonotype was seen a few times. The junction shows a germline mismatch at one end, possibly a read error. The V and J genes are TRBV19 and TRBJ2-4; tentatively, D is TRBD1 (6 bases). Germline-derived CDR1 and CDR2 are LNHDA and SQIVND (reference sequence). The CDR3 covers 12 residues. In DNA, the CDR3 is TGTGCCAGTAGTATAGATCTCGGACAGCCATCCTTC. It codes for CASSIDLGQPSF.

This chain uses TRBV7-9 with TRBJ1-1; D perhaps matches TRBD1 (5 bases). The germline CDR1 and CDR2 sequences are SEHNR and FQNEAQ (reference sequence). With 5 bases removed from V and 4 bases from J, the gap between germline ends came to 8 bases. The CDR3 extends over 12 amino acids. DNA of the CDR3: TGTGCCAGCAGCGACCAGGGCACTGAAGCTTTCTTT. Translation: CASSDQGTEAFF. The full variable domain, rest sourced from reference TRBV7-9 and TRBJ1-1, is DTGVSQNPRHKITKRGQNVTFRCDPISEHNRLYWYRQTLGQGPEFLTYFQNEAQLEKSRLLSDRFSAERPKGSFSTLEIQRTEQGDSAMYLCASSDQGTEAFFGQGTRLTVV.

This clonotype was observed once. The chain joins TRBV5-4 to TRBJ1-1; D gene unclear. CDR1 and CDR2 (germline): SGHNT, YYREEE (reference sequence). There are 13 residues in the CDR3. V gave up 4 bases and J gave up 7 bases, with 14 bases separating them. As DNA, the CDR3 is TGTGCCAGCAGCACTGGCCGCACGGTTGAAGCTTTCTTT. Encoded protein: CASSTGRTVEAFF.

This clonotype was picked up a small number of times. This chain connects TRBV12-3 or TRBV12-4 to TRBJ1-5; no clear D. V was cut by 5 bases and J by 4 bases, with 9 bases left in between. The CDR3 sequence is 13 residues long. Here the CDR3 reads CASSTDWNQPQHF. The CDR3 nucleotides read TGTGCCAGCAGTACTGATTGGAATCAGCCCCAGCATTTT.

This sequence joins TRBV6-1 and TRBJ2-2; D may be TRBD2 (7 bases). The CDR3 length is 17 residues. From germline, CDR1 is MNHNS and CDR2 SASEGT. With 0 bases removed from V and 3 bases from J, the gap between germline ends came to 14 bases. The CDR3 loop reads CASSEAVAGADTGELFF. Written as DNA, the CDR3 is TGTGCCAGCAGTGAAGCGGTTGCGGGGGCCGACACCGGGGAGCTGTTTTTT.

This clonotype has more than one count but fewer than ten. The gene calls are TRBV7-8 and TRBJ1-2, with unresolved D. V was clipped by 0 bases and J by 3 bases, with 8 bases between them. The CDR3 consists of 14 residues. The V gene's germline CDR1 is SGHVS and CDR2 FQNEAQ. The CDR3 nucleotides read TGTGCCAGCAGCTTAGCGGACCGGGACTATGGCTACACCTTC. It is translated as CASSLADRDYGYTF.

This clonotype came up many times. This chain links TRBV10-3 with TRBJ2-1, with D possibly matching TRBD2 (6 bases). Germline V lookup: CDR1 ENHRY, CDR2 SYGVKD. CDR3 size: 17 residues. V lost 6 bases to trimming and J lost 0 bases, with 18 bases between them. This chain's CDR3 is CAISNPLAENSYNEQFF. The CDR3 DNA reads TGTGCCATCAGCAACCCACTAGCCGAGAACTCCTACAATGAGCAGTTCTTC.

This clonotype was observed at least ten times. The V call is TRBV20-1, the J call TRBJ2-3; D gene ambiguous. V lost 5 bases and J lost 0, with 12 bases in between. The CDR3 is 14 residues long. Per the germline V gene, CDR1 is DFQATT and CDR2 is SNEGSKA (reference sequence). CDR3 nucleotide sequence: TGCAGTGCTTCCCCGGACGGTAGCACAGATACGCAGTATTTT. Protein sequence: CSASPDGSTDTQYF.

The rearrangement uses TRBV27 and TRBJ2-3; the D is unclear. There are 18 residues in the CDR3. The V and J ends lost 3 bases and 1 base respectively, with 20 bases between them. CDR1 is MNHEY, CDR2 SMNVEV, per germline (reference sequence). Here the CDR3 DNA reads TGTGCCAGCAGTTTTGGGTCGGTAATAACGCCCCGCACAGATACGCAGTATTTT. Protein: CASSFGSVITPRTDTQYF.

V gene TRBV20-1 combines with J gene TRBJ2-4; the D gene could be TRBD1 or TRBD2 (6 bases each). Between the trimmed V and J ends, which lost 5 bases and 3 bases, there was a span of 17 bases. CDR1 and CDR2 (germline): DFQATT, SNEGSKA (reference sequence). The CDR3 is 15 amino acids. CDR3 sequence (DNA): TGCAGTGCTTCCCGGGGGCGCGGATACAAAAACATTCAGTACTTC. Translation: CSASRGRGYKNIQYF.

The sample holds many counts of this clonotype. The rearrangement uses TRBV19 and TRBJ2-1; the match to TRBD2 covers 12 bases. Germline loops: CDR1 LNHDA, CDR2 SQIVND (reference sequence). J gave up 0 bases and V 5 bases, and 8 bases lay outside the gene matches. CDR3 length equals 18 residues. Written as DNA, the CDR3 is TGTGCCAGTAGTCCCTACCTAGCGGGAGGGGGCTCCTACAATGAGCAGTTCTTC. This codes for CASSPYLAGGGSYNEQFF.

The chain is built from TRBV5-4 and TRBJ2-1, with D hard to call. CDR3 length equals 13 residues. Trimming stripped 4 bases from V and 8 bases from J, with 13 bases between. Germline loops: CDR1 SGHNT, CDR2 YYREEE (reference sequence). In nucleotides, the CDR3 is TGTGCCAGCAGCACGACTGGATCAGATGAGCAGTTCTTC. Translation gives CASSTTGSDEQFF.

This clonotype was observed a handful of times. The chain combines TRBV24-1 with TRBJ2-4; D may be TRBD1 or TRBD2 (5 bases each). The CDR3 totals 12 residues. Germline CDR1 is KGHDR and CDR2 is SFDVKD. Trimming shortened V by 2 bases and J by 9 bases, and 7 bases separated the two germline ends. Written as DNA, the CDR3 is TGTGCCACCAGTGATTGGGGGAGCATTCAGTACTTC. It translates to CATSDWGSIQYF.

In this sample, this clonotype turned up many times. CDR3 residues: CASSSNGLSNQPQHF. The CDR3 nucleotides are TGTGCCAGCAGTTCGAACGGGCTGAGCAATCAGCCCCAGCATTTT. The chain uses TRBV6-5 and TRBJ1-5; D gene ambiguous. This CDR3 has 15 amino acids. The germline V gene encodes CDR1 MNHEY and CDR2 SVGAGI. Trimming removed 4 bases from V and 1 base from J, with 11 bases in between.

In nucleotides, the CDR3 is TGTGCCAGCAGCGTAGGATGGGACAGGGGTCATGGCTACACCTTC. This encodes CASSVGWDRGHGYTF. This chain connects TRBV9 to TRBJ1-2, with 10 nucleotides matching TRBD1. The CDR3 has 15 amino acids. Germline loops: CDR1 SGDLS, CDR2 YYNGEE. After removal of 0 bases from V and 6 bases from J, the junction contained 5 bases not matched to a gene.

This clonotype was seen a few times. The J gene is TRBJ2-1, the V gene TRBV5-8, with 10 nucleotides matching TRBD2. J gave up 9 bases and V 0 bases, and 12 bases lay outside the gene matches. Germline V gives CDR1 SGHTS, CDR2 YDEGEE. This CDR3 comprises 17 residues. The CDR3 nucleotides are TGTGCCAGCAGCTTGGCCGGACTAGCGGATCCCATGAGTGAGCAGTTCTTC. Translation: CASSLAGLADPMSEQFF.

In this sample, this clonotype turned up a few times. The V and J genes are TRBV7-8 and TRBJ2-4; D may be TRBD1 (6 bases). Looked up from germline, CDR1 is SGHVS and CDR2 is FQNEAQ. This CDR3 spans 14 amino acids. V was clipped by 4 bases and J by 0 bases, with 7 bases between them. CDR3: CASSSRGAKNIQYF. CDR3 in DNA: TGTGCCAGCAGCTCCAGGGGAGCCAAAAACATTCAGTACTTC.

This clonotype has more than one count but fewer than ten. The chain joins TRBV19 to TRBJ2-1; D remains ambiguous. The V end lost 4 bases, the J end lost 0 bases, and 10 bases lay between the germline ends. This CDR3 contains 15 residues. In germline, CDR1 is LNHDA, CDR2 SQIVND (reference sequence). DNA of the CDR3: TGTGCCAGTAGTAAAATAGGTAGCTCCTACAATGAGCAGTTCTTC. Encoded protein: CASSKIGSSYNEQFF.

The gene calls are TRBV6-5 and TRBJ2-2; D may be TRBD1 or TRBD2 (6 bases each). The CDR3 length is 16 residues. V was shortened by 0 bases and J by 6 bases, with 14 bases between the two germline ends. Germline lookup yields CDR1 MNHEY and CDR2 SVGAGI. CDR3 coding DNA: TGTGCCAGCAGTTACTCTGGGGGGCATAGCTCCGGGGAGCTGTTTTTT. Its protein is CASSYSGGHSSGELFF.

The chain carries TRBV28 and TRBJ2-5; TRBD2 matches 9 bases. Trimming removed 5 bases from V and 5 bases from J; junction bases left unmatched: 6. This CDR3 spans 14 amino acids. Germline V lookup: CDR1 MDHEN, CDR2 SYDVKM. CDR3 DNA: TGTGCCAGCAGTGTAGCGGGAGCTTTCGAGACCCAGTACTTC. Translated: CASSVAGAFETQYF.

This chain joins TRBV6-5 and TRBJ2-7, with D hard to call. This CDR3 has 13 amino acids. Trimming stripped 0 bases from V and 6 bases from J, with 9 bases between. Germline assignment: CDR1 MNHEY and CDR2 SVGAGI. For the CDR3, the DNA is TGTGCCAGCAGTTACTCGAGAGCGTCCGAGCAGTACTTC. It specifies CASSYSRASEQYF.

The genes are TRBV5-1 and TRBJ2-7; 10 bases line up with TRBD2. The CDR3 loop spans 18 amino acids. The V gene end was trimmed by 1 base and the J gene end by 7 bases; junction bases not matched to a gene: 17. Germline CDR1 SGHRS, CDR2 YFSETQ. CDR3: CASSLTAGGPVGLREQYF. CDR3 coding DNA: TGCGCCAGCAGCTTGACAGCGGGAGGGCCTGTAGGCCTTCGGGAGCAGTACTTC.

For the CDR3, the DNA is TGTGCCACCAGCAGACCCAGGGGACTAGCGGATCAGAATGAGCAGTTCTTC. Protein sequence: CATSRPRGLADQNEQFF. This chain joins TRBV15 and TRBJ2-1; TRBD2 matches 11 bases. Unmatched junction bases numbered 10, after V lost 2 bases and J lost 7 bases. CDR3 size: 17 residues. The germline gives CDR1 LNHNV, CDR2 YYDKDF (reference sequence).

This clonotype was detected a few times. As DNA, the CDR3 is TGCAGTGCTAGGTCACCAAACACTGAAGCTTTCTTT. Its protein is CSARSPNTEAFF. The V call is TRBV20-1, the J call TRBJ1-1; D remains ambiguous. Trimming left V 3 bases short and J 2 bases short, with 7 bases between. The germline V gene has CDR1 DFQATT and CDR2 SNEGSKA (reference sequence). CDR3 length equals 12 residues.

This clonotype turned up a few times. This chain links TRBV24-1 with TRBJ2-1; 8 nucleotides line up with TRBD2. This CDR3 region has 15 residues. CDR1 and CDR2 from the germline V gene are KGHDR and SFDVKD. Trimming at V came to 2 bases and at J to 5 bases, leaving 4 bases not matched to a gene. CDR3 protein: CATSDSGGPDNEQFF. The CDR3 region has the DNA TGTGCCACCAGTGATTCGGGGGGGCCGGACAATGAGCAGTTCTTC.

The gene calls are TRBV5-1 and TRBJ1-5; no firm D call. CDR1 SGHRS and CDR2 YFSETQ come from the germline V gene. The V gene lost 6 bases and the J gene lost 6 bases, with 10 bases spanning the gap. The CDR3 runs 12 residues. Here the CDR3 reads CASIYGFQPQHF. The CDR3, as DNA: TGCGCCAGCATTTATGGGTTTCAGCCCCAGCATTTT.

This clonotype was detected only once. The chain recombines TRBV7-3 with TRBJ2-7; D remains ambiguous. In germline, CDR1 is SGHTA, CDR2 FQGTGA. This CDR3 is 15 amino acids long. Deletions cut 1 base from V and 5 bases from J, with 15 bases between. CDR3 nucleotides: TGTGCCAGCAGCTTAATAGGGTCTAGGGTTGACGAGCAGTACTTC. Amino acid sequence: CASSLIGSRVDEQYF.

V gene TRBV27 combines with J gene TRBJ2-3; no clear D. V gave up 4 bases and J gave up 5 bases, with 7 bases separating them. Germline-derived CDR1 and CDR2 are MNHEY and SMNVEV (reference sequence). This CDR3 region has 12 residues. The CDR3 loop reads CASSSPLDTQYF. The CDR3 bases are TGTGCCAGCAGTTCGCCGTTAGATACGCAGTATTTT.